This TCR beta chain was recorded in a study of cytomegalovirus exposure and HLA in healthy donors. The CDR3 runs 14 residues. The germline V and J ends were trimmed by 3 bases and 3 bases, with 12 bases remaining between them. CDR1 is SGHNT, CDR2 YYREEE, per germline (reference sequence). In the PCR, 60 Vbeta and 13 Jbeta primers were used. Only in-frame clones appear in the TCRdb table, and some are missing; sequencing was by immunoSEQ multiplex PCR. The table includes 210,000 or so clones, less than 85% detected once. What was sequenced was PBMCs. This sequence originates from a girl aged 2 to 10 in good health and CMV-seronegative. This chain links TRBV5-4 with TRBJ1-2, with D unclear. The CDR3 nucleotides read TGTGCCAGCAGCTCGCTTCAGAGGCACTATGGCTACACCTTC. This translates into CASSSLQRHYGYTF.